Listed here are 30 T cell receptor beta chains from one sample, sequenced in a study of CD8+ T cells in alopecia areata. Treatment noted: oral pan-JAK inhibitor, 5-10 mg twice daily. After isolation, RNA underwent reverse transcription to generate cDNA as the sequencing template. Sequenced by immunoSEQ multiplex PCR; TCRdb stores in-frame clones only, minus some. The sample comprises about 260,000 clones, 60% of which are singletons, and around 0.84% rests with the top ten. This specimen consisted of CD4+ T cells sorted from blood, obtained at week 52, from a patient treated with tofacitinib. These receptors were collected from a human donor with alopecia areata.

The V gene is TRBV7-9, the J gene TRBJ1-2; D is unresolved. Germline V CDR1 and CDR2: SEHNR, FQNEAQ (reference sequence). The CDR3 loop spans 14 amino acids. V was clipped by 4 bases and J by 2 bases, with 11 bases between them. The CDR3 nucleotides are TGTGCCAGCAGCTCCCCTGCGGGAAACTATGGCTACACCTTC. This translates into CASSSPAGNYGYTF.

The chain combines TRBV7-2 with TRBJ2-1, with 7 bases aligning to TRBD1. The J segment lost 0 bases and the V segment lost 5 bases, leaving 4 bases of the junction unmatched. The germline CDR1 and CDR2 sequences are SGHTA and FQGNSA. The CDR3 covers 15 residues. The CDR3: CASSTRQGSYNEQFF. DNA of the CDR3: TGTGCCAGCAGCACACGACAGGGCTCCTACAATGAGCAGTTCTTC.

This clone was seen a few times. The chain combines TRBV29-1 with TRBJ2-2, with TRBD1 matching over 11 bases. The CDR3 runs 15 residues. Germline-derived CDR1 and CDR2 are SQVTM and ANQGSEA. The V segment lost 6 bases and the J segment 0 bases; nucleotides outside the gene matches: 3. DNA of the CDR3: TGCAGCGTGGGACAGGGGGGTTCGAACACCGGGGAGCTGTTTTTT. Amino acid sequence: CSVGQGGSNTGELFF.

This clone was detected a few times. V and J are TRBV20-1 and TRBJ2-7; D is unclear. This CDR3 spans 11 amino acids. CDR1 DFQATT and CDR2 SNEGSKA come from the germline V gene (reference sequence). Trimming cost V 5 bases and J 1 base, with 6 bases left between them. The CDR3 sequence is CSAPDSYEQYF. The CDR3 DNA is TGCAGTGCTCCGGATTCCTACGAGCAGTACTTC.

V is TRBV30 and J is TRBJ1-1; D ambiguous. Trimming cost V 4 bases and J 0 bases, with 15 bases left between them. The length of the CDR3 is 15 residues. CDR1 is GTSNPN and CDR2 is SVGIG in the germline V gene (reference sequence). The CDR3 DNA reads as TGTGCCTGGATAGTATCTACCTGGATGAACACTGAAGCTTTCTTT. Translation gives CAWIVSTWMNTEAFF. Drawing the rest from reference TRBV30 and TRBJ1-1, the complete variable domain is SQTIHQWPATLVQPVGSPLSLECTVEGTSNPNLYWYRQAAGRGLQLLFYSVGIGQISSEVPQNLSASRPQDRQFILSSKKLLLSDSGFYLCAWIVSTWMNTEAFFGQGTRLTVV.

The chain is built from TRBV5-4 and TRBJ2-5; a weak D match, TRBD1 (6 bases). This CDR3 contains 13 residues. V was pared by 0 bases and J by 5 bases, with 8 bases between. Germline V lookup: CDR1 SGHNT, CDR2 YYREEE (reference sequence). This CDR3 reads CASSLGGPETQYF. The CDR3 DNA sequence: TGTGCCAGCAGCTTGGGGGGGCCGGAGACCCAGTACTTC.

This clone was picked up one time. The V and J genes are TRBV30 and TRBJ2-5; the D gene could be TRBD1 or TRBD2 (5 bases each). Germline lookup yields CDR1 GTSNPN and CDR2 SVGIG (reference sequence). V was shortened by 3 bases and J by 4 bases, with 12 bases between the two germline ends. The CDR3 is 13 amino acids. The CDR3 bases are TGTGCCTGGAGGGGTCGGGGCACAGAGACCCAGTACTTC. This encodes CAWRGRGTETQYF.

This clone was picked up a small number of times. The J gene is TRBJ2-5, the V gene TRBV4-3; D gene unclear. CDR3 size: 15 residues. Germline-derived CDR1 and CDR2 are LGHNA and YSLEER. V was pared by 4 bases and J by 3 bases, with 15 bases between. The CDR3 nucleotides are TGCGCCAGCAGCCCAAGTTGGTTCGAGGAAGAGACCCAGTACTTC. Translated, it gives CASSPSWFEEETQYF.

V is TRBV5-1 and J is TRBJ1-1; no firm D call. Looked up from germline, CDR1 is SGHRS and CDR2 is YFSETQ. Trimming took 4 bases from V and 2 from J, leaving 9 bases between them. The CDR3 runs 13 residues. CDR3 sequence reads: CASSPTINTEAFF. The CDR3 DNA is TGCGCCAGCAGCCCCACCATTAACACTGAAGCTTTCTTT.

The sample holds a few counts of this clone. This chain links TRBV7-8 with TRBJ2-3; 8 bases fit TRBD1. V lost 5 bases, J lost 6 bases, and 7 bases stayed unmatched. CDR1 and CDR2 from the germline V gene are SGHVS and FQNEAQ. CDR3 size: 14 residues. In DNA form, the CDR3 reads TGTGCCAGCAGCACTGGACAGGGTGGTGATACGCAGTATTTT. Its protein product is CASSTGQGGDTQYF.

This clone was detected only once. For the CDR3, the DNA is TGTGCCAGCAGCCGTTTGCGGGGGGATTTAGGAGAGACCCAGTACTTC. Amino acids: CASSRLRGDLGETQYF. The chain employs TRBV7-9 and TRBJ2-5, with TRBD2 identical over 8 bases. CDR1 and CDR2 (germline): SEHNR, FQNEAQ (reference sequence). V lost 5 bases to trimming and J lost 4 bases; unmatched junction nucleotides: 12. The CDR3 has 16 amino acids.

This chain uses TRBV5-1 with TRBJ2-3; D may match TRBD1 or TRBD2 (5 bases each). The CDR3 contains 14 residues. CDR1 and CDR2 from the germline V gene are SGHRS and YFSETQ. The V end was cut by 2 bases, the J end by 4 bases, with 11 bases between. CDR3 protein: CASSFSQGPDTQYF. The DNA for the CDR3 is TGCGCCAGCAGCTTTAGCCAGGGACCAGATACGCAGTATTTT.

V usage is TRBV20-1 and J usage is TRBJ1-1; D gene ambiguous. Germline V gives CDR1 DFQATT, CDR2 SNEGSKA (reference sequence). The CDR3 is 10 amino acids. Deletions cut 5 bases from V and 4 bases from J, with 5 bases between. The CDR3 nucleotides read TGCAGTGCTGGTGTCACTGAAGCTTTCTTT. Amino acid sequence: CSAGVTEAFF.

This chain uses TRBV5-6 with TRBJ1-2; no clear D. The CDR3 totals 15 residues. V was clipped by 5 bases and J by 2 bases, with 16 bases between them. Germline CDR1 reads SGHDT; CDR2 reads YYEEEE. The CDR3 loop is CASRSGEGGNYGYTF. CDR3 in DNA: TGTGCCAGCAGGTCCGGGGAGGGCGGAAACTATGGCTACACCTTC.

The chain recombines TRBV27 with TRBJ2-7; tentative D call: TRBD1 (6 bases). V was shortened by 6 bases and J by 12 bases, with 24 bases between the two germline ends. From germline, CDR1 is MNHEY and CDR2 SMNVEV (reference sequence). This CDR3 spans 14 amino acids. CDR3 DNA: TGTGCCAGCAGATCCATACTTCACAGGGCTGTGGCGTACTTC. Amino acids: CASRSILHRAVAYF.

In this sample, this clone turned up once. The gene calls are TRBV30 and TRBJ2-1, with D possibly called TRBD1 or TRBD2 (6 bases each). The CDR3 consists of 13 residues. Per germline, CDR1 GTSNPN and CDR2 SVGIG (reference sequence). V lost 1 base and J 10 bases, leaving 14 bases between the germline ends. CDR3 sequence: CAWSAFGGGEQFF. In DNA form, the CDR3 reads TGTGCCTGGAGTGCCTTCGGGGGCGGGGAGCAGTTCTTC.

The chain is built from TRBV30 and TRBJ1-2; TRBD1 is a possible D gene (5 bases). The CDR3 runs to 12 residues. Germline CDR1 and CDR2: GTSNPN and SVGIG (reference sequence). The V end lost 6 bases, the J end lost 3 bases, and 11 bases lay between the germline ends. CDR3 in amino acids: CACPGRYYGYTF. The DNA of the CDR3 is TGTGCCTGCCCGGGACGGTACTATGGCTACACCTTC.

V gene TRBV2 combines with J gene TRBJ2-3; the D call may be TRBD1 or TRBD2 (7 bases each). V was pared by 6 bases and J by 2 bases, with 15 bases between. The CDR3 totals 15 residues. Germline values: CDR1 SNHLY, CDR2 FYNNEI. CDR3 protein: CASSPRGGPTDTQYF. CDR3 bases: TGTGCCAGCAGCCCCAGGGGGGGGCCCACAGATACGCAGTATTTT.

The rearrangement uses TRBV4-1 and TRBJ1-6, with no clear D. The CDR3 is 17 amino acids. Germline V CDR1 and CDR2: MGHRA, YSYEKL. V lost 1 base and J lost 0, with 10 bases in between. DNA for the CDR3: TGCGCCAGCAGCCAAGGTCGAGCGAGCTCCTATAATTCACCCCTCCACTTT. As protein: CASSQGRASSYNSPLHF.

This chain uses TRBV29-1 with TRBJ2-7; 7 bases align to TRBD1. The length of the CDR3 is 12 residues. The V segment lost 4 bases and the J segment 5 bases; nucleotides outside the gene matches: 5. The germline V gene encodes CDR1 SQVTM and CDR2 ANQGSEA. CDR3 amino acids: CSVVARGNEQYF. The CDR3 DNA reads TGCAGCGTTGTGGCCAGGGGGAACGAGCAGTACTTC.

In DNA form, the CDR3 reads TGCAGCACGGGCGGACTAGCGGGGGAGACCCAGTACTTC. This encodes CSTGGLAGETQYF. The chain employs TRBV29-1 and TRBJ2-5; 12 nucleotides line up with TRBD2. Germline CDR1 and CDR2: SQVTM and ANQGSEA. V shed 8 bases and J 5 bases; nucleotides not matched to a gene: 6. This CDR3 has 13 amino acids.

The chain couples TRBV27 to TRBJ1-2; possible D gene TRBD1, 6 bases. The germline V and J ends were trimmed by 5 bases and 8 bases, with 18 bases remaining between them. CDR1 is MNHEY and CDR2 is SMNVEV in the germline V gene (reference sequence). The CDR3 runs to 14 residues. The CDR3 DNA sequence: TGTGCCAGCAGTCTCGACAGGAAAGGTCGGGGCTACACCTTC. Protein sequence: CASSLDRKGRGYTF.

This rearrangement joins TRBV30 to TRBJ2-7; D might be TRBD1 (6 bases). Per germline, CDR1 GTSNPN and CDR2 SVGIG (reference sequence). The CDR3 is 14 amino acids. V was shortened by 0 bases and J by 3 bases, with 12 bases between the two germline ends. The CDR3 DNA is TGTGCCTGGAGTGTCGGACGGGGACACTACGAGCAGTACTTC. Protein: CAWSVGRGHYEQYF.

The rearrangement joins TRBV5-1 to TRBJ1-1; no firm D call. Germline loops: CDR1 SGHRS, CDR2 YFSETQ. V dropped 4 bases and J dropped 2 bases, with 9 bases sitting between them. This CDR3 has 13 residues. The DNA of the CDR3 is TGCGCCAGCAGCCCAGGTCCCAACACTGAAGCTTTCTTT. Translated, it gives CASSPGPNTEAFF.

V gene TRBV29-1 combines with J gene TRBJ1-1; the D is unclear. Germline assignment: CDR1 SQVTM and CDR2 ANQGSEA. This CDR3 comprises 11 residues. The ends were cut back, 3 bases at V and 3 bases at J, with 5 bases in the middle. CDR3 DNA: TGCAGCGTTGAGGACTACACTGAAGCTTTCTTT. It yields the protein CSVEDYTEAFF.

V gene TRBV6-1 combines with J gene TRBJ2-3, with D hard to call. V shed 2 bases and J shed 6 bases, with 6 bases lying between them. This CDR3 is built from 12 residues. From germline, CDR1 is MNHNS and CDR2 SASEGT. As DNA, the CDR3 is TGTGCCAGCAGTGAAAATCGTGATACGCAGTATTTT. Its translation: CASSENRDTQYF.

The count of this clone is one. The gene calls are TRBV7-2 and TRBJ1-2; no clear D. Germline assignment: CDR1 SGHTA and CDR2 FQGNSA. This CDR3 region has 12 residues. Trimming stripped 5 bases from V and 8 bases from J, with 12 bases between. In DNA form, the CDR3 reads TGTGCCAGCAGCCGCATGACCCTAGGCTACACCTTC. Its translation: CASSRMTLGYTF. The entire variable domain, with the rest obtained from reference TRBV7-2 and TRBJ1-2, is as follows: GAGVSQSPSNKVTEKGKDVELRCDPISGHTALYWYRQSLGQGLEFLIYFQGNSAPDKSGLPSDRFSAERTGGSVSTLTIQRTQQEDSAVYLCASSRMTLGYTFGSGTRLTVV.

The chain combines TRBV29-1 with TRBJ1-1; 9 bases map to TRBD1. Germline V gives CDR1 SQVTM, CDR2 ANQGSEA. The CDR3 extends over 12 amino acids. V was clipped by 6 bases and J by 9 bases; unmatched bases: 8. This chain's CDR3 is CSVSWTGEKAFF. In nucleotides, the CDR3 is TGCAGCGTGTCCTGGACAGGGGAAAAAGCTTTCTTT.

The chain has TRBV27 and TRBJ2-5; TRBD2 aligns across 7 bases. Germline loops: CDR1 MNHEY, CDR2 SMNVEV (reference sequence). Losses at the gene ends were 1 base for V and 5 bases for J; bases not matched to a gene: 4. The CDR3 has 14 residues. CDR3: CASSLFAGGETQYF. The CDR3 DNA reads TGTGCCAGCAGTTTATTTGCCGGGGGGGAGACCCAGTACTTC.

The rearrangement joins TRBV5-1 to TRBJ2-1; D not resolved. Germline CDR1 reads SGHRS; CDR2 reads YFSETQ. V dropped 3 bases and J dropped 2 bases, with 15 bases sitting between them. The CDR3 is 16 amino acids. CDR3 nucleotide sequence: TGCGCCAGCAGCTCATCCGGAGCGAACCCCTACAATGAGCAGTTCTTC. This gives the protein CASSSSGANPYNEQFF.